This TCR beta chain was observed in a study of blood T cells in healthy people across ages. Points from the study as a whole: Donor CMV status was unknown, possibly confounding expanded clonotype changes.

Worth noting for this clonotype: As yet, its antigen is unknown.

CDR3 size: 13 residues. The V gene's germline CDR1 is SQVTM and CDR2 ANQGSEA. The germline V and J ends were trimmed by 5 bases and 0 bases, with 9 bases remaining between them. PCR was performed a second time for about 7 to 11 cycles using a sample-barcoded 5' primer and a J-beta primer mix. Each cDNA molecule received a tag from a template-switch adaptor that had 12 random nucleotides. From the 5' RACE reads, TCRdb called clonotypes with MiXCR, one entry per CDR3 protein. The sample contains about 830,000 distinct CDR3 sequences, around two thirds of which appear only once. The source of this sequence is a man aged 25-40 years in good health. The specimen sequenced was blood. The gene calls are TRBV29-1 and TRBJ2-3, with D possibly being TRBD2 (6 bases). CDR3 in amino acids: CSVLGTSTDTQYF. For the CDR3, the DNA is TGCAGCGTTCTCGGGACTAGCACAGATACGCAGTATTTT.